This note documents a single TCR beta chain sequence. Antigen specificity is unknown. This entry comes from a study of T cell repertoires in cytomegalovirus infection. Study-wide results and limits: HLA-C-restricted CMV clonotypes gave the most frequent clonotype in two of eight donors.

V lost 2 bases to trimming and J lost 6 bases, with 13 bases between them. Per the germline V gene, CDR1 is SGHTA and CDR2 is FQGTGA. The CDR3 loop spans 14 amino acids. TCRdb redid the calling of the reads with MiXCR, one entry per CDR3 protein. The sample gives approximately 50,000 distinct CDR3 sequences, over 15% of which show up once; roughly 67% is in the top ten. This clonotype originated in a human donor in good health (CMV status not recorded). Some clones in this sample may be carry-over from other donors' samples. This chain connects TRBV7-3 to TRBJ1-1, with D possibly TRBD1 on 6 matching bases. Sequencing was performed on CD8+ T cells from cultured PBMCs, taken from culture after CMV antigen stimulation. DNA of the CDR3: TGTGCCAGCAGCTTAGGTGGCGGGGGCTCTGAAGCTTTCTTT. Protein sequence: CASSLGGGGSEAFF.